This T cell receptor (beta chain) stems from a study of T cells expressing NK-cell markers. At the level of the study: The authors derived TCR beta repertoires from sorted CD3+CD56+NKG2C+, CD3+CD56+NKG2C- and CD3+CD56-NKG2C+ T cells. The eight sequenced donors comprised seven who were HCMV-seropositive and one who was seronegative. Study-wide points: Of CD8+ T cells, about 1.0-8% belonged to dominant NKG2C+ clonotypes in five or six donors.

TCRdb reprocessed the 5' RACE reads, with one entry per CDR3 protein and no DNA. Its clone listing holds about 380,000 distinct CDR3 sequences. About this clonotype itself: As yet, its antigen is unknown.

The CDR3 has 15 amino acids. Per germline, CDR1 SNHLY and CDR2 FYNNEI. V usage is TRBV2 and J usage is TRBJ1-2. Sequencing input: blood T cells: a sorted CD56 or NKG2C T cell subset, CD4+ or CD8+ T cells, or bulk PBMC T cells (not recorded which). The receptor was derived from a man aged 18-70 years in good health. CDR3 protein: CASSNGPLKGYGYTF.